This TCR beta chain was recovered during a study of molecular identifiers for immune sequencing clone quantification. Study results and limitations: The share of molecules held by clones above 20 RNA copies was over 99% in effector cells and under 1% in naive cells.

A CD8+CD4-CCR7+CD45RA+ phenotype served as the sorting definition for naive CD8 T cells. A remark on this clonotype: The antigen remains unidentified.

V was trimmed by 4 bases and J by 5 bases, leaving 12 bases between them. The CDR3 spans 14 residues. The V gene's germline CDR1 is SGHNT and CDR2 YYREEE (reference sequence). Preparation methods for the bulk TCR libraries were those previously described, with listed TCR primers. Via MiXCR, TCRdb re-called the PCR reads, giving one row per CDR3 protein. The data contain 88,000 or so distinct CDR3 sequences, 20% to 25% of them seen just once; the ten biggest clones take up around 1.1%. The specimen sequenced was naive CD8+ T cells from blood, with Jurkat cell RNA spiked in. Subset noted: FACS-sorted CD8+CD4-CCR7+CD45RA+ naive T cells. The TCR comes from a human donor in good health. Some libraries in this study had Jurkat cell RNA spiked in. This sequence joins TRBV5-4 and TRBJ1-4; D gene unclear. In DNA form, the CDR3 reads TGTGCCAGCAGCGTCAAGGACGGGAATGAAAAACTGTTTTTT. Encoded protein: CASSVKDGNEKLFF.